The source of this TCR beta chain is a study of blood T cell repertoires in COVID-19. Study-level information: Whether acute or convalescent, the COVID-19 samples came from the United States, Italy and Spain. T cells, B-cell-depleted T cells, or PBMCs provided the cDNA or gDNA that served as material.

Original methodology: Scientists estimated how many nucleated cells there were by amplifying reference gene primers. The repertoire was sequenced with immunoSEQ multiplex PCR; TCRdb's copy has only in-frame clones and lacks some. V and J calls plus clone size are reproduced from that table; the DNA served to infer D and trimming. The sample includes 200,000 to 300,000 clones, 88% of them seen just once. The CDR3 is 13 residues long. Trimming shortened V by 10 bases and J by 2 bases, and 12 bases separated the two germline ends. Germline CDR1 MNHEY, CDR2 SVGAGI. This sequence was found in an elderly man with acute or convalescent COVID-19. This sequence joins TRBV6-5 and TRBJ1-3, with D perhaps TRBD1 (6 bases). Source material: peripheral blood. The CDR3 DNA reads as TGTGCCATCCTCGAGGGGGCTGGAAACACCATATATTTT. It is translated as CAILEGAGNTIYF.